This TCR beta chain came from a study of T cells after yellow fever vaccination. At the level of the study: The SMART-Seq v4 Ultra Low Input method served to prepare the low-cell-number fractions. Regarding the study as a whole: There was a small share of clonotypes that showed up in both the CD4 and CD8 compartments.

This CDR3 spans 14 amino acids. Germline V gene data show CDR1 as SGHRS and CDR2 as YFSETQ. Trimming took 0 bases from V and 7 from J, leaving 10 bases between them. This clonotype was recorded many times. Antigen unknown. One entry per CDR3 protein results from TCRdb running MiXCR on the 5' RACE reads. This table holds approximately 340,000 distinct CDR3 sequences, roughly 8.7% found once. J is TRBJ2-2 and V is TRBV5-1; D is ambiguous. The starting material was PBMCs, obtained on the day of the first yellow fever vaccination. The receptor was isolated from a man in his late teens or twenties who received the YFV17D yellow fever vaccine. CDR3 coding DNA: TGCGCCAGCAGCTTGGTAGGGTTGGACGGGGAGCTGTTTTTT. Protein product: CASSLVGLDGELFF.